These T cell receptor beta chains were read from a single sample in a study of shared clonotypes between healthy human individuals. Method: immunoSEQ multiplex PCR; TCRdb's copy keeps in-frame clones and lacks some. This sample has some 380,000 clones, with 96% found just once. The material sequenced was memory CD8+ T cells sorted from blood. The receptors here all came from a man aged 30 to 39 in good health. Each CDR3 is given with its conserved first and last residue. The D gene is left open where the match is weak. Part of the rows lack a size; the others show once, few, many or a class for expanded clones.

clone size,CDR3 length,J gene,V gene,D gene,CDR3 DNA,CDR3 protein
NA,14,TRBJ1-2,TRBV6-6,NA,TGTGCCAGCAGTACACTTCCAGGGACCTATGGCTACACCTTC,CASSTLPGTYGYTF
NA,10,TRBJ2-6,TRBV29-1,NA,TGCCCGAGTGGGGCCAACGTCCTGACTTTC,CPSGANVLTF
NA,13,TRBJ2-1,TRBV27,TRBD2,TGTGCCAGCCACCGTAGCGGGGGGAATGAGCAGTTCTTC,CASHRSGGNEQFF
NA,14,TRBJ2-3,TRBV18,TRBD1,TGTGCCAGCTCACGAGGGACAGGGACAGATACGCAGTATTTT,CASSRGTGTDTQYF
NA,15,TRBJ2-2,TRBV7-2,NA,TGTGCCAGCAGCTTAACCGGCTCTAACACCGGGGAGCTGTTTTTT,CASSLTGSNTGELFF
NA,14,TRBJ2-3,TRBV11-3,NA,TGTGCCAGCAGCTCCAAACAGGGTCCAGATACGCAGTATTTT,CASSSKQGPDTQYF
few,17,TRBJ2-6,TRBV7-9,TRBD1,TGTGCCAGCAGCGCAGGACAGGGGGCCTCTGGGGCCAACGTCCTGACTTTC,CASSAGQGASGANVLTF
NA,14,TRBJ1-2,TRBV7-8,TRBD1,TGTGCCAGCAGCCTTTCGACAGGGACCTATGGCTACACCTTC,CASSLSTGTYGYTF
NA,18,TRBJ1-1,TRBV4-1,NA,TGCGCCAGCAGCCAAGGAAAGGGGCCCCGGACAGAAAACACTGAAGCTTTCTTT,CASSQGKGPRTENTEAFF
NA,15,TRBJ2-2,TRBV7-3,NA,TGTGCCAGCAGCTTAAGCGGGGTCGAGCACGGGGAGCTGTTTTTT,CASSLSGVEHGELFF
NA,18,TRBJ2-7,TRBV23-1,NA,TGCGCCAGCAGTCAATTGGTAAGTGGGGACTGTTCTCCCTACGAGCAGTACTTC,CASSQLVSGDCSPYEQYF
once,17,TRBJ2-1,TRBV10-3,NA,TGTGCCATCAGTGATGAGGACTACCTCATACACTACAATGAGCAGTTCTTC,CAISDEDYLIHYNEQFF
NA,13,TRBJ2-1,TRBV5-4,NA,TGTGCCAGCAGCTTGGTGTGGGAGGATGAGCAGTTCTTC,CASSLVWEDEQFF
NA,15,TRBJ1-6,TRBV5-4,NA,TGTGCCAGCAGCCCCGACAGCTCCTATAATTCACCCCTCCACTTT,CASSPDSSYNSPLHF
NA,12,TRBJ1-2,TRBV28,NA,TGTGCCACCTCGACCAGGGTCTATGGCTACACCTTC,CATSTRVYGYTF
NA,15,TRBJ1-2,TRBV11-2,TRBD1,TGTGCCAGCAGCCCCCTGACAGGGATCGGCTATGGCTACACCTTC,CASSPLTGIGYGYTF
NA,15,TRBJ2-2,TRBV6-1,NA,TGTGCCAGCAGTCTCCAATCGGGAAACACCGGGGAGCTGTTTTTT,CASSLQSGNTGELFF
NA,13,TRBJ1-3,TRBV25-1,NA,TGTGCCAGCAGTGAATATCGGGGAAACACCATATATTTT,CASSEYRGNTIYF
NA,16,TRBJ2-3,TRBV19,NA,TGTGCCAGTAGTATAAGGGGGGGGACAGGCACAGATACGCAGTATTTT,CASSIRGGTGTDTQYF
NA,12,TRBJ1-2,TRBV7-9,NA,TGTGCCAGCAGCTTAGCCGGCCCGGCGGTTCACTTC,CASSLAGPAVHF
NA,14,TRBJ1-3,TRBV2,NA,TGTGCCAGCAGGTCCTTATTGAAGCGAAACACCATATATTTT,CASRSLLKRNTIYF
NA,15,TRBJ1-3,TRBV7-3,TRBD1,TGTGCCAGCAACCCCGGACAGGGTCTCAGAAACACCATATATTTT,CASNPGQGLRNTIYF
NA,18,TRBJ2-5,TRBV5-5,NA,TGTGCCAGCAGCCCTGACCCTCCCTCTCGGACAGTAGGGGAGACCCAGTACTTC,CASSPDPPSRTVGETQYF
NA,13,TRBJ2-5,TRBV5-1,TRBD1,TGCGCCAGCAGCTTAACAGGGGGCGAGACCCAGTACTTC,CASSLTGGETQYF
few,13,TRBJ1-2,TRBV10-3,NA,TGTGCCATCAGATCCCGAGGGGACTATGGCTACACCTTC,CAIRSRGDYGYTF
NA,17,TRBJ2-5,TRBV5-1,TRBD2,TGCGCCAGCAGTCTGACTAGCGGGAGGCCCCTTAGAGAGACCCAGTACTTC,CASSLTSGRPLRETQYF
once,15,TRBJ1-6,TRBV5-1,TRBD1,TGCGCCAGCAGCTTGTGGGACAGACTAGGTTCACCCCTCCACTTT,CASSLWDRLGSPLHF
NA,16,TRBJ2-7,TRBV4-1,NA,TGCGCCAGCAGCCAAGAAGGGACCTCCTCAATCTACGAGCAGTACTTC,CASSQEGTSSIYEQYF
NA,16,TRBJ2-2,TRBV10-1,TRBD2,TGCGCCAGCAGTGAGTCCGGGAGGGCCAACACCGGGGAGCTGTTTTTT,CASSESGRANTGELFF
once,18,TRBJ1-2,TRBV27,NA,TGTGCCAGCAGTTTGAGCCAGGCTCGATCCGGAGGGAACTATGGCTACACCTTC,CASSLSQARSGGNYGYTF
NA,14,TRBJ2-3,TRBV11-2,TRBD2,TGTGCCAGCAGCTTGCTACGCGGGAGGCTCGCGCAGTATTTT,CASSLLRGRLAQYF
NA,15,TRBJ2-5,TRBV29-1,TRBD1,TGCAGCGTTGAACGAGGAGACAGGGTTCGAGAGACCCAGTACTTC,CSVERGDRVRETQYF
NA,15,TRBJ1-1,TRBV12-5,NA,TGTGCTAGTGGCTACACGGGACCGCGGAACACTGAAGCTTTCTTT,CASGYTGPRNTEAFF
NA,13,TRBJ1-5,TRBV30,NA,TGTGCCTGGAGTGGTCGGGGGAATCAGCCCCAGCATTTT,CAWSGRGNQPQHF
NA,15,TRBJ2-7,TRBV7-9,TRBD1,TGTGCCAGCAGCTTGGCGGACAGGGAACGGTACGAGCAGTACTTC,CASSLADRERYEQYF
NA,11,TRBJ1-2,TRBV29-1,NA,TGCAGCGTTCCGGGGTACTATGGCTACACCTTC,CSVPGYYGYTF
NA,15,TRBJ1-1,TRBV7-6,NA,TGTGCCAGCAGCTTCCGACCGGGGCTGAACACTGAAGCTTTCTTT,CASSFRPGLNTEAFF
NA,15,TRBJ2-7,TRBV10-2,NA,TGCGCCAGCAGTGAGAGGGGGAGGAGCTCCTACGAGCAGTACTTC,CASSERGRSSYEQYF
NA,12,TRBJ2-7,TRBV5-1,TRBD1,TGCGCCAGCAGCTCCGGACAGGGCGAGCAGTACTTC,CASSSGQGEQYF
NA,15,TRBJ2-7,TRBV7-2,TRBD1,TGTGCCAGCAGCTTAGTGACCAGGGGGCCCTACGAGCAGTACTTC,CASSLVTRGPYEQYF
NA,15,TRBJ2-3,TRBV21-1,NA,TGTGCCAGCAGGCGGCGAACTAGCTGCACAGATACGCAGTATTTT,CASRRRTSCTDTQYF
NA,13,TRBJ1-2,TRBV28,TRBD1,TGTGCCAGCACCCCGACAGGGAACTATGGCTACACCTTC,CASTPTGNYGYTF
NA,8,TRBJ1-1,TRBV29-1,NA,TGCAGCGTCCCACAGGCTTTCTTT,CSVPQAFF
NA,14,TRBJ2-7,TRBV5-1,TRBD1,TGCGCCAGCAGCTTGTGGCAGGGGGCCTACGAGCAGTACTTC,CASSLWQGAYEQYF
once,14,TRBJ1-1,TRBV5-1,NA,TGCGCCAGCAGCTTGCAACAGGTGAACACTGAAGCTTTCTTT,CASSLQQVNTEAFF
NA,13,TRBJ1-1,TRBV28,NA,TGTGCCAGCAGGGCGAGCCTGACAGGCGAAGCTTTCTTT,CASRASLTGEAFF
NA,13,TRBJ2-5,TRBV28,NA,TGTGCCAGCAATTTAGGGGAGTGGGAGACCCAGTACTTC,CASNLGEWETQYF
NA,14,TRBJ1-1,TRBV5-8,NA,TGTGCCAGCAGCTCTTACCGGGAGAACACTGAAGCTTTCTTT,CASSSYRENTEAFF